Sequencing of this T cell receptor beta chain was carried out in a study of long-term antiretroviral therapy in people with HIV. Whole-study results and caveats: Those clones which expanded before ART made up the dominant part of the repertoire at all time points. Post-ART, diversity grew, though it stayed under transplant donor control levels.

V was clipped by 4 bases and J by 10 bases, with 11 bases between them. The CDR3 runs 12 residues. Germline CDR1 reads KGHSH; CDR2 reads LQKENI. The assay used was immunoSEQ (version v3.0), run at survey level. The protocol was immunoSEQ multiplex PCR, while the TCRdb copy is restricted to in-frame clones and leaves out a portion. In the table there are approximately 24,000 clones, under 85% of which are singletons. On this clone itself: What it binds is not known.

Here the sequenced sample was unsorted PBMCs, taken 2.1 years after starting antiretroviral therapy. The sequence derives from a young man with HIV. The chain employs TRBV18 and TRBJ2-1; D might be TRBD2 (6 bases). The CDR3 region has the DNA TGTGCCAGCTCACTACTCCGGGGGGAGCAGTTCTTC. Amino acid sequence: CASSLLRGEQFF.